This TCR beta chain originates from a study of T cells after yellow fever vaccination. This clonotype was counted a few times. Making TCR cDNA involved 5'RACE template switching, which added UMIs and a universal primer site. TCRdb reprocessed the 5' RACE reads via MiXCR and lists one record per CDR3 protein. The sample contains hundreds of thousands of distinct CDR3 sequences, 8% to 9.5% of which appear only once. Sequencing used PBMCs, obtained about 49 days after the first yellow fever vaccination. This receptor was obtained from a young man who received the YFV17D yellow fever vaccine.

CDR3 nucleotide sequence: TGTGCCAGCAGGAGAACAGGTCGGACCCATGAGCAGTTCTTC. This codes for CASRRTGRTHEQFF. J is TRBJ2-1 and V is TRBV12-3 or TRBV12-4; D is perhaps TRBD1 (5 bases). This CDR3 is built from 14 residues. V gave up 6 bases and J gave up 8 bases, with 17 bases separating them.